The 5 T cell receptor beta chains presented below share a single source sample, sequenced in a study of T cell changes during pregnancy in multiple sclerosis. Using immunoSEQ multiplex PCR, the repertoire was profiled, and TCRdb retains in-frame clones only, with some absent. The sample shows fewer than 20,000 clones, around 85% of them seen only once. Sequenced here: CD8+ T cells from peripheral blood mononuclear cells, sampled after pregnancy. The receptors derive from a female donor with multiple sclerosis, enrolled in a pregnancy study.

The chain links TRBV6-6 to TRBJ2-7; D remains ambiguous. Germline CDR1 and CDR2: MNHNY and SVGAGI (reference sequence). The CDR3 runs 14 residues. Trimming left V 6 bases short and J 1 base short, with 13 bases between. CDR3 residues: CASSPLTYSYEQYF. Here the CDR3 DNA reads TGTGCCAGCAGCCCTTTGACATATTCCTACGAGCAGTACTTC.

The chain couples TRBV4-3 to TRBJ2-1; D uncertain. The CDR3 consists of 16 residues. The V and J ends lost 0 bases and 0 bases respectively, with 9 bases between them. Per germline, CDR1 LGHNA and CDR2 YSLEER. The CDR3 sequence is CASSQDGESSYNEQFF. CDR3 DNA sequence: TGCGCCAGCAGCCAAGATGGAGAGAGCTCCTACAATGAGCAGTTCTTC.

V gene TRBV27 combines with J gene TRBJ1-6, with a tentative D call TRBD1 (5 bases). CDR3 length: 13 amino acids. The germline V gene encodes CDR1 MNHEY and CDR2 SMNVEV (reference sequence). V lost 6 bases, J lost 7 bases, and 10 bases lay in between. The DNA of the CDR3 is TGTGCCAGCAGCAGACAGCTAAATTCACCCCTCCACTTT. The encoded protein is CASSRQLNSPLHF.

This sequence joins TRBV29-1 and TRBJ2-3, with D tentatively TRBD2 (6 bases). The CDR3 is made up of 15 amino acids. Trimming took off 7 bases at V and 5 bases at J, with 22 bases between the two ends. Germline V CDR1 and CDR2: SQVTM, ANQGSEA. DNA of the CDR3: TGCAGCGGCATGAAAATGGGGGGAATCCGAGATACGCAGTATTTT. Amino acids: CSGMKMGGIRDTQYF.

V is TRBV30 and J is TRBJ2-7, with D possibly matching TRBD1 (5 bases). This CDR3 has 11 residues. From germline, CDR1 is GTSNPN and CDR2 SVGIG (reference sequence). The V gene lost 4 bases and the J gene lost 5 bases, with 9 bases spanning the gap. CDR3 DNA: TGTGCCTGGACAAGGGGCCACGAGCAGTACTTC. Amino acid sequence: CAWTRGHEQYF. The full variable domain, in which reference TRBV30 and TRBJ2-7 provide the parts outside the CDR3, is SQTIHQWPATLVQPVGSPLSLECTVEGTSNPNLYWYRQAAGRGLQLLFYSVGIGQISSEVPQNLSASRPQDRQFILSSKKLLLSDSGFYLCAWTRGHEQYFGPGTRLTVT.